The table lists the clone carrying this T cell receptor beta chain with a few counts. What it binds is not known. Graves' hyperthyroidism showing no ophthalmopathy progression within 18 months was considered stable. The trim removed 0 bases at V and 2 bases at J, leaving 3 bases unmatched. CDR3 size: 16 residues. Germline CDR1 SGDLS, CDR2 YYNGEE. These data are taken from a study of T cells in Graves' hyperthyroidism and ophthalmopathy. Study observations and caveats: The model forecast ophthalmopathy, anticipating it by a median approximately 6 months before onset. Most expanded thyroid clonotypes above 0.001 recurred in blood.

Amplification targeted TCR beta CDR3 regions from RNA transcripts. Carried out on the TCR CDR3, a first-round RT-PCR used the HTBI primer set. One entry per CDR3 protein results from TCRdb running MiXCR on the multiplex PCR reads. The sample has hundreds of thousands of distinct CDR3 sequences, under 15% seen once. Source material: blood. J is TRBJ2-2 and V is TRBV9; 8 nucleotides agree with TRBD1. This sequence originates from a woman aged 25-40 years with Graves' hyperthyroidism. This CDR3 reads CASSVAPGGNTGELFF. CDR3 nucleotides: TGTGCCAGCAGCGTAGCTCCAGGGGGCAACACCGGGGAGCTGTTTTTT.